This T cell receptor beta chain was sequenced for a study of T cells expressing NK-cell markers. For the study at large: CD3+CD56+NKG2C+, CD3+CD56+NKG2C- and CD3+CD56-NKG2C+ T cells, once sorted, supplied the TCR beta repertoires.

Germline V gives CDR1 SQVTM, CDR2 ANQGSEA. CDR3 length: 12 residues. Study findings and constraints: Dominance of the CD3+CD56-NKG2C+ fraction by these clonotypes also held in several donors. Of CD8+ T cells, roughly 1.0-7.0% belonged to dominant NKG2C+ clonotypes in several donors. Expanded NKG2C+ T cell clones were not confirmed as HCMV-specific.

No DNA is given; TCRdb re-called the 5' RACE reads and lists each CDR3 protein once. The listing records about 440,000 distinct CDR3 sequences. Concerning this clonotype: What it binds is not known.

The rearrangement joins TRBV29-1 to TRBJ2-1; the TCRdb call, TRBD1, lacks DNA for checking. The origin of this receptor is a woman between 18 and 70 years old in good health. Sample: blood T cells: a sorted CD56 or NKG2C T cell subset, CD4+ or CD8+ T cells, or bulk PBMC T cells (not recorded which). This CDR3 is CSVFPRGGEQFF.